The T cell receptor (beta chain) described here comes from a study of blood T cell repertoires in COVID-19. Enrollment of patients from Seattle took place during active infection, with longitudinal follow-up. Here immunoSEQ multiplex PCR was the method, and the copy in TCRdb shows in-frame clones only, minus some. The table records around 470,000 clones, approximately 92% of them present only once. The V end was cut by 6 bases, the J end by 7 bases, with 16 bases between. The CDR3 is 14 residues long. The germline gives CDR1 MNHEY, CDR2 SVGAGI. The source is a man aged 18 to 29 with COVID-19, enrolled during active disease. V gene TRBV6-5 combines with J gene TRBJ1-5; D perhaps matches TRBD1 (6 bases). Sequencing was carried out using peripheral blood. The CDR3 protein is CASSKGGGNQPQHF. CDR3 sequence (DNA): TGTGCCAGCAGCAAAGGGGGTGGGAACCAGCCCCAGCATTTT.